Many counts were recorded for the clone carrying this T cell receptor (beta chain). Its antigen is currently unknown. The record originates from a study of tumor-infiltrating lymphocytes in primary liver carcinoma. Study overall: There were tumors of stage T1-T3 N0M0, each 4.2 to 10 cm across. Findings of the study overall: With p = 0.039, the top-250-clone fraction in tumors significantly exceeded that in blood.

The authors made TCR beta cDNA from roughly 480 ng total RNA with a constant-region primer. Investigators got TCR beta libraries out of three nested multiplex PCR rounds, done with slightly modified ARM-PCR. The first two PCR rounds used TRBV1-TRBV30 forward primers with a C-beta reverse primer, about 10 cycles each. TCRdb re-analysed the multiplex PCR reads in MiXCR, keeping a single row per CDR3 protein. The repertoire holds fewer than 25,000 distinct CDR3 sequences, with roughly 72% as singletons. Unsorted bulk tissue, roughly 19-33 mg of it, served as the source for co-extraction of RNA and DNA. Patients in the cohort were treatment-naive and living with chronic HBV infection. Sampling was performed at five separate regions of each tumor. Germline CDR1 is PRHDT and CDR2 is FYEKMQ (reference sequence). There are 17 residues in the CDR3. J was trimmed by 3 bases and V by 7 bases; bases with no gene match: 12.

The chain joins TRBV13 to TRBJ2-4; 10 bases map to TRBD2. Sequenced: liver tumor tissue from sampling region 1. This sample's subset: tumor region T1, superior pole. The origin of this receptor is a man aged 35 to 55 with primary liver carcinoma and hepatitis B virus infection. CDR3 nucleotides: TGTGCCAGCACCGTCGGGACTAGCGACGTGGACAAAAACATTCAGTACTTC. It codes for CASTVGTSDVDKNIQYF.